This T cell receptor (beta chain) comes out of a study of control samples from healthy donors and cancer patients. Assay used: immunoSEQ multiplex PCR; TCRdb lists only in-frame clones, some missing. The sample lists around 110,000 clones; 93% were seen once. This CDR3 has 12 amino acids. Germline CDR1 ENHRY, CDR2 SYGVKD. V was cut by 5 bases and J by 5 bases, with 9 bases left in between. The sample taken for sequencing was blood. The chain uses TRBV10-3 and TRBJ1-1; D is possibly TRBD1 (5 bases). The TCR comes from a man aged 25-40 years in good health. The CDR3 coding sequence is TGTGCCATCAGTCCGGGGGGAACTGAAGCTTTCTTT. The encoded protein is CAISPGGTEAFF.